Shown below are 23 T cell receptor beta chains from a single sample sequenced in a study of technical replicates of blood from a few donors. Assay: immunoSEQ multiplex PCR; the TCRdb copy retains only in-frame clones and omits some. Among roughly 70,000 clones listed, approximately 94% were seen once. Material for sequencing was T cells isolated from PBMCs. These receptors all stem from a human donor in good health.

This clone was detected once. The chain has TRBV29-1 and TRBJ1-1; D possibly corresponds to TRBD1 (6 bases). Germline values: CDR1 SQVTM, CDR2 ANQGSEA. CDR3 size: 12 residues. V lost 0 bases to trimming and J lost 4 bases, with 6 bases between them. The DNA of the CDR3 is TGCAGCGTTGAAGAGGGGGCCACTGAAGCTTTCTTT. Translation: CSVEEGATEAFF. Supplemented by reference TRBV29-1 and TRBJ1-1, the full variable domain reads SAVISQKPSRDICQRGTSLTIQCQVDSQVTMMFWYRQQPGQSLTLIATANQGSEATYESGFVIDKFPISRPNLTFSTLTVSNMSPEDSSIYLCSVEEGATEAFFGQGTRLTVV.

The chain employs TRBV25-1 and TRBJ1-1; perhaps TRBD1 as D (6 bases). Germline V gene sequence: CDR1 MGHDK, CDR2 SYGVNS. This CDR3 contains 13 residues. Trimming removed 8 bases at V and 1 base at J, with 11 bases between. The CDR3, as DNA: TGTGCCAGCCTTAAGACAGGGAACACTGAAGCTTTCTTT. Translating it yields CASLKTGNTEAFF.

The chain has TRBV29-1 and TRBJ1-1; no firm D call. The CDR3 sequence is 13 residues long. Germline V lookup: CDR1 SQVTM, CDR2 ANQGSEA. The V end lost 5 bases, the J end lost 5 bases, and 15 bases lay between the germline ends. The CDR3 loop is CSVLLGERTEAFF. For the CDR3, the DNA is TGCAGCGTTCTCCTGGGTGAGAGGACTGAAGCTTTCTTT.

The chain uses TRBV27 and TRBJ2-7; 8 bases fit TRBD1. J lost 4 bases, V lost 6 bases, and 5 bases had no gene match. CDR1 is MNHEY and CDR2 is SMNVEV in the germline V gene (reference sequence). The CDR3 totals 13 residues. This CDR3 is CASRQDREYEQYF. The CDR3 DNA reads as TGTGCCAGCAGGCAGGACAGGGAATACGAGCAGTACTTC.

The V call is TRBV19, the J call TRBJ2-7; 12 nucleotides line up with TRBD2. V gave up 7 bases and J gave up 2 bases; unmatched junction bases: 3. Germline CDR1 and CDR2: LNHDA and SQIVND (reference sequence). The CDR3 length is 14 residues. In nucleotides, the CDR3 is TGTGCCAGTACCAGGACTAGCGGGGCCTACGAGCAGTACTTC. This codes for CASTRTSGAYEQYF.

The chain uses TRBV27 and TRBJ2-7, with 14 nucleotides matching TRBD2. The CDR3 covers 14 residues. Germline CDR1 reads MNHEY; CDR2 reads SMNVEV (reference sequence). With V trimmed by 3 bases and J by 6 bases, 1 base remained unmatched. CDR3 in DNA: TGTGCCAGCAGTTTGGGGACTAGCGGGGGCGAGCAGTACTTC. Encoded protein: CASSLGTSGGEQYF.

The chain carries TRBV19 and TRBJ2-3, with 7 bases identical to TRBD1. Per germline, CDR1 LNHDA and CDR2 SQIVND (reference sequence). CDR3 size: 14 residues. Trimming at V came to 6 bases and at J to 2 bases, leaving 5 bases not matched to a gene. The CDR3 loop reads CASSTGAATDTQYF. The CDR3 DNA reads TGTGCCAGTAGCACAGGGGCCGCCACAGATACGCAGTATTTT.

The rearrangement joins TRBV5-5 to TRBJ2-7, with 7 positions matching TRBD2. The CDR3 sequence is 15 residues long. Trimming at V came to 5 bases and at J to 2 bases, leaving 10 bases not matched to a gene. Germline V lookup: CDR1 SGHKS, CDR2 YYEKEE (reference sequence). CDR3 bases: TGTGCCAGCAGTGTGATAGGGACTACCACCTACGAGCAGTACTTC. This codes for CASSVIGTTTYEQYF.

The rearrangement joins TRBV6-5 to TRBJ1-1, with 7 bases that match TRBD1. The CDR3 has 14 residues. V lost 0 bases, J lost 4 bases, and 2 bases stayed unmatched. The V gene's germline CDR1 is MNHEY and CDR2 SVGAGI. The DNA for the CDR3 is TGTGCCAGCAGTTACTCGGCAGGGGGCACTGAAGCTTTCTTT. Translating gives CASSYSAGGTEAFF.

This chain uses TRBV18 with TRBJ1-3; a weak D match, TRBD1 (5 bases). The CDR3 spans 14 residues. The V end was cut by 3 bases, the J end by 6 bases, with 12 bases between. Germline CDR1 and CDR2: KGHSH and LQKENI. The CDR3 reads CASSPPGDQNTIYF. CDR3 coding DNA: TGTGCCAGCTCACCTCCGGGGGACCAAAACACCATATATTTT.

Of note for this clone: The germline gene is not matched at one end of the junction; a read error may be the cause. The chain is built from TRBV5-1 and TRBJ2-7; TRBD1 agrees at 7 bases. This CDR3 spans 14 amino acids. Germline V gene lookup returns CDR1 SGHRS and CDR2 YFSETQ. CDR3 sequence (DNA): TGCGCCAGCAGCCCACCCCAAGAAAGACAGGGTCTAGACTTC. It specifies CASSPPQERQGLDF.

The chain joins TRBV15 to TRBJ1-4, with D uncertain. CDR1 and CDR2 (germline): LNHNV, YYDKDF (reference sequence). Trimming took off 1 base at V and 7 bases at J, with 7 bases between the two ends. This CDR3 is 13 amino acids long. The CDR3 region has the DNA TGTGCCACCAGCAGAGTACAATTTGAAAAACTGTTTTTT. Its translation: CATSRVQFEKLFF.

The chain joins TRBV6-1 to TRBJ1-2, with D hard to call. V lost 3 bases, J lost 1 base, and 6 bases lay in between. The germline gives CDR1 MNHNS, CDR2 SASEGT. The CDR3 has 13 amino acids. The CDR3 sequence: CASSDYINYGYTF. Written as DNA, the CDR3 is TGTGCCAGCAGTGACTATATTAACTATGGCTACACCTTC.

Only one count was recorded for this clone. The chain has TRBV5-1 and TRBJ1-2, with D possibly TRBD1 on 6 matching bases. Trimming pared 6 bases from V and 8 bases from J, leaving 20 bases between. CDR1 and CDR2 from the germline V gene are SGHRS and YFSETQ. The CDR3 has 14 residues. Written as DNA, the CDR3 is TGCGCCAGCAATGTCCTGGGGGGGGCAGGAGGCTACACCTTC. This sequence encodes CASNVLGGAGGYTF. Full variable domain (missing parts from reference TRBV5-1 and TRBJ1-2): KAGVTQTPRYLIKTRGQQVTLSCSPISGHRSVSWYQQTPGQGLQFLFEYFSETQRNKGNFPGRFSGRQFSNSRSEMNVSTLELGDSALYLCASNVLGGAGGYTFGSGTRLTVV.

The CDR3 is CASRTGGGNTEAFF. The CDR3 DNA follows: TGTGCCAGCAGAACAGGGGGCGGGAACACTGAAGCTTTCTTT. The rearrangement joins TRBV2 to TRBJ1-1, with 9 positions matching TRBD1. With V trimmed by 6 bases and J by 1 base, 3 bases remained unmatched. The CDR3 runs to 14 residues. The germline V gene has CDR1 SNHLY and CDR2 FYNNEI. The full variable domain, rest sourced from reference TRBV2 and TRBJ1-1, is EPEVTQTPSHQVTQMGQEVILRCVPISNHLYFYWYRQILGQKVEFLVSFYNNEISEKSEIFDDQFSVERPDGSNFTLKIRSTKLEDSAMYFCASRTGGGNTEAFFGQGTRLTVV.

A single count supports this clone. The chain joins TRBV19 to TRBJ1-1, with D maybe TRBD1 (5 bases). CDR1 is LNHDA and CDR2 is SQIVND in the germline V gene (reference sequence). V lost 10 bases and J lost 7, with 16 bases in between. The length of the CDR3 is 12 residues. CDR3 nucleotides: TGTGCCACCGCCCAGGGTTCCGGTGAAGCTTTCTTT. This gives the protein CATAQGSGEAFF.

This chain links TRBV29-1 with TRBJ2-7, with unresolved D. This CDR3 spans 12 amino acids. Germline values: CDR1 SQVTM, CDR2 ANQGSEA. V lost 6 bases, J lost 3 bases, and 12 bases lay in between. In DNA, the CDR3 is TGCAGCGTCGCCGGAGAAGGCTACGAGCAGTACTTC. It yields the protein CSVAGEGYEQYF.

This chain joins TRBV27 and TRBJ1-1; no clear D gene. From germline, CDR1 is MNHEY and CDR2 SMNVEV (reference sequence). This CDR3 contains 10 residues. The V gene lost 6 bases and the J gene lost 11 bases, with 10 bases spanning the gap. CDR3 region: CASSPSRAFF. The CDR3 nucleotides read TGTGCCAGCAGCCCCTCCCGGGCTTTCTTT.

V usage is TRBV29-1 and J usage is TRBJ2-1; TRBD1 matches 11 bases. The CDR3 totals 14 residues. J lost 6 bases, V lost 7 bases, and 8 bases had no gene match. Per germline, CDR1 SQVTM and CDR2 ANQGSEA. CDR3 DNA: TGCAGCGCCGGGACAGGGGGGTTGGTCAATGAGCAGTTCTTC. Amino acid sequence: CSAGTGGLVNEQFF.

V usage is TRBV4-3 and J usage is TRBJ2-7, with TRBD1 as a possible D gene (5 bases). The V gene lost 6 bases and the J gene lost 4 bases, with 19 bases spanning the gap. Germline assignment: CDR1 LGHNA and CDR2 YSLEER. The CDR3 totals 15 residues. For the CDR3, the DNA is TGCGCCAGCAGTTTCACTCCTGACAGTAGGTACGAGCAGTACTTC. It codes for CASSFTPDSRYEQYF.

The V and J genes are TRBV5-4 and TRBJ1-2; D ambiguous. V dropped 5 bases and J dropped 8 bases, with 22 bases sitting between them. This CDR3 is 15 amino acids long. Germline V gives CDR1 SGHNT, CDR2 YYREEE (reference sequence). CDR3 bases: TGTGCCAGCAGATTACACCGTACTGACACCGTCGGCTACACCTTC. Protein product: CASRLHRTDTVGYTF.

The rearrangement uses TRBV10-1 and TRBJ2-1; tentatively, D is TRBD2 (6 bases). The V end was cut by 3 bases, the J end by 5 bases, with 14 bases between. CDR1 is WNHNN, CDR2 SYGVQD, per germline (reference sequence). The CDR3 extends over 15 amino acids. CDR3 in amino acids: CASSDVGEANNEQFF. The CDR3 coding sequence is TGCGCCAGCAGTGATGTGGGGGAGGCTAACAATGAGCAGTTCTTC.

The chain links TRBV4-1 to TRBJ2-1; 13 nucleotides align to TRBD2. The CDR3 is 17 amino acids. Trimming at V came to 0 bases and at J to 8 bases, leaving 7 bases not matched to a gene. Germline values: CDR1 MGHRA, CDR2 YSYEKL. In DNA, the CDR3 is TGCGCCAGCAGCCAAGATCCGGGACTAGCGGGATTAGATGAGCAGTTCTTC. This encodes CASSQDPGLAGLDEQFF.